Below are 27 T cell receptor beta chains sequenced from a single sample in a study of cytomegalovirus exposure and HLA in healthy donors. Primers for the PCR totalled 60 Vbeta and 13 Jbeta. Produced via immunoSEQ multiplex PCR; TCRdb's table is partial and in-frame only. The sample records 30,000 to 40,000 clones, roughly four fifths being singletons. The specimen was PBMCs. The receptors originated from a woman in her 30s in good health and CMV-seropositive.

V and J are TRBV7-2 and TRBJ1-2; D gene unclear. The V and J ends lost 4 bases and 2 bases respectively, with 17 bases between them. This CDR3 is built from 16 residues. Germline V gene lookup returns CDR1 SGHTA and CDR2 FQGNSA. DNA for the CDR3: TGTGCCAGCAGCTCCGGACGGGAATACCCCAACTATGGCTACACCTTC. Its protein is CASSSGREYPNYGYTF.

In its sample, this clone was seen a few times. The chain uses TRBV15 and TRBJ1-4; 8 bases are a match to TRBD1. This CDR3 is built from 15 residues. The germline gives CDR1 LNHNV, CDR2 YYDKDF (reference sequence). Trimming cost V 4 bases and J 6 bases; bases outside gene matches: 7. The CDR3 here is CATSKAHRGDEKLFF. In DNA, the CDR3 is TGTGCCACCAGCAAGGCCCACAGGGGGGATGAAAAACTGTTTTTT.

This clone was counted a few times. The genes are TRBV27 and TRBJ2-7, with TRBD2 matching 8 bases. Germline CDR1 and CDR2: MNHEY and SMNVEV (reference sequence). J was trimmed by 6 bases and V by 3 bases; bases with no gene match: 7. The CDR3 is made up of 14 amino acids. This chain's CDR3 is CASSFGGVSPEQYF. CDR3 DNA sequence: TGTGCCAGCAGTTTCGGGGGGGTGAGCCCCGAGCAGTACTTC.

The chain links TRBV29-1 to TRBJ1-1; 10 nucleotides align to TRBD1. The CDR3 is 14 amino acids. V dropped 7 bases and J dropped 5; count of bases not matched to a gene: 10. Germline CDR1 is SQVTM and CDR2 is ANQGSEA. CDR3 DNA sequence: TGCAGCGCCCAGGGGAGACAGGGGGCTACTGAAGCTTTCTTT. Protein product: CSAQGRQGATEAFF. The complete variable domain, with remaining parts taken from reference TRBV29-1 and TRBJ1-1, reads SAVISQKPSRDICQRGTSLTIQCQVDSQVTMMFWYRQQPGQSLTLIATANQGSEATYESGFVIDKFPISRPNLTFSTLTVSNMSPEDSSIYLCSAQGRQGATEAFFGQGTRLTVV.

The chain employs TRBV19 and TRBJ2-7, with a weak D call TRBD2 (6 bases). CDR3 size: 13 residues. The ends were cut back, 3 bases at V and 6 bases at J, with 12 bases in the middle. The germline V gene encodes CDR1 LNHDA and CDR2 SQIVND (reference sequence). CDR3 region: CASSIGRELEQYF. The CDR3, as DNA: TGTGCCAGTAGTATCGGGAGAGAACTCGAGCAGTACTTC.

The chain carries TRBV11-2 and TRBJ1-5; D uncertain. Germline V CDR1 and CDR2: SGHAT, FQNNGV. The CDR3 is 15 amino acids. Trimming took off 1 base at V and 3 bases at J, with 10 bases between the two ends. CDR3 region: CASSLGRGANQPQHF. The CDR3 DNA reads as TGTGCCAGCAGCTTAGGGCGGGGAGCCAATCAGCCCCAGCATTTT.

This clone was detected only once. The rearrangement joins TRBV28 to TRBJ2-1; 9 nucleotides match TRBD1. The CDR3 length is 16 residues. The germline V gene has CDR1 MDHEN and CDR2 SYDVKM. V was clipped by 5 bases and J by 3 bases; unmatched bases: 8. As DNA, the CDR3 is TGTGCCAGCAGTCCGGCCGGGACAGGGAACTACAATGAGCAGTTCTTC. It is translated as CASSPAGTGNYNEQFF.

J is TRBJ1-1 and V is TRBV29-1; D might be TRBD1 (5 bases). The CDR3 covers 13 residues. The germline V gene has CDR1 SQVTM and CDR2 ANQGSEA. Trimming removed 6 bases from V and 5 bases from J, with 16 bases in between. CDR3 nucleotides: TGCAGCGTAGGTCGCAGCAAGGGGACTGAAGCTTTCTTT. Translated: CSVGRSKGTEAFF.

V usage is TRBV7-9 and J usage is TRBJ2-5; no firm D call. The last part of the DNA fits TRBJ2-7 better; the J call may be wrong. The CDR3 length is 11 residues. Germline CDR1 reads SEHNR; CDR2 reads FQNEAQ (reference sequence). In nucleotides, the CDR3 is TGTGCCAGCAGTCCTTTCTACGAGCAGTACTTC. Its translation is CASSPFYEQYF.

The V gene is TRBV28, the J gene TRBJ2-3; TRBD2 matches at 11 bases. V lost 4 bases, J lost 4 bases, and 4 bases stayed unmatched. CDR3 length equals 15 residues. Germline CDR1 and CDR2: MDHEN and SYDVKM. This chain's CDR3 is CASSSLAGGPDTQYF. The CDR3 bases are TGTGCCAGCAGTTCCTTAGCGGGAGGGCCAGATACGCAGTATTTT.

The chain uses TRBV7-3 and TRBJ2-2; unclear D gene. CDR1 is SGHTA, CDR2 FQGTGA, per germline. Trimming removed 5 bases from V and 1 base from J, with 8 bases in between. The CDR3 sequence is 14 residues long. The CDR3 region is CASSPYKNTGELFF. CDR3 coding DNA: TGTGCCAGCAGCCCATACAAGAACACCGGGGAGCTGTTTTTT.

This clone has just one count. The CDR3 spells CASSAGNTEAFF. CDR3 in DNA: TGTGCCAGCAGTGCGGGGAACACTGAAGCTTTCTTT. This chain links TRBV2 with TRBJ1-1; unclear D gene. V lost 4 bases to trimming and J lost 1 base, with 4 bases between them. Per the germline V gene, CDR1 is SNHLY and CDR2 is FYNNEI. This CDR3 region has 12 residues.

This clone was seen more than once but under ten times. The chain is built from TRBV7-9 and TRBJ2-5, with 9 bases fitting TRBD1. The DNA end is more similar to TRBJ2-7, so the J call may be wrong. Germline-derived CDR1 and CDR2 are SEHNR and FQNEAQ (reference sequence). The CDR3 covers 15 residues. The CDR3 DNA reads TGTGCCAGCAGCTCGGGACAGGGTTTGACTGACGAGCAGTACTTC. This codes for CASSSGQGLTDEQYF.

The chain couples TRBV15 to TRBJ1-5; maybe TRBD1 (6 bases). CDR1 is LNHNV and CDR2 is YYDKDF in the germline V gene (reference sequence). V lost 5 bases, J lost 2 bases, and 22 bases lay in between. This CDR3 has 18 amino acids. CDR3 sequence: CATSQPPGTSLGNQPQHF. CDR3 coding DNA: TGTGCCACCAGCCAACCCCCGGGGACATCTCTCGGCAATCAGCCCCAGCATTTT.

The CDR3, as DNA: TGTGCCAGTAGCTTCCTTGACAGGGACTGGGATACGCAGTATTTT. Amino acids: CASSFLDRDWDTQYF. The chain joins TRBV19 to TRBJ2-3; a weak D match, TRBD1 (7 bases). V gave up 6 bases and J gave up 6 bases, with 19 bases separating them. This CDR3 spans 15 amino acids. Germline values: CDR1 LNHDA, CDR2 SQIVND (reference sequence).

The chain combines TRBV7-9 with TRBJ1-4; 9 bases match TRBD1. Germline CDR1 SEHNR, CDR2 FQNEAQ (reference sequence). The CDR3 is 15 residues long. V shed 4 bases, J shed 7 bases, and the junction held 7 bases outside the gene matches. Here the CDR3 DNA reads TGTGCCAGCAGCTCCCAACAGGGGGCAGTTGAAAAACTGTTTTTT. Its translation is CASSSQQGAVEKLFF.

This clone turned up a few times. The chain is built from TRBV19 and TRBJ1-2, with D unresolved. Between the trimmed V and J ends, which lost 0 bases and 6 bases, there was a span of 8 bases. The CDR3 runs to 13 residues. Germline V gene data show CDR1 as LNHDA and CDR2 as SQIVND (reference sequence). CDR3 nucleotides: TGTGCCAGTAGTATAGAGTGGGGAGATGGCTACACCTTC. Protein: CASSIEWGDGYTF.

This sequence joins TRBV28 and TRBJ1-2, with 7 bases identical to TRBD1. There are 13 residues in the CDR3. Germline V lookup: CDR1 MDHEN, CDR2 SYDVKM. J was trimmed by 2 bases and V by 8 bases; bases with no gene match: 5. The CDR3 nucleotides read TGTGCCAGCCAGATACAGGGGAACTATGGCTACACCTTC. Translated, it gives CASQIQGNYGYTF.

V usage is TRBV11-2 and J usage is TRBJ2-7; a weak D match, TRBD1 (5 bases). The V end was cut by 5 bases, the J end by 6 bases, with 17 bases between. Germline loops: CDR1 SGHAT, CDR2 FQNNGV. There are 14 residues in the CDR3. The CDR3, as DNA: TGTGCCAGCAGCCCCAGGGTTTTACTGAGCGAGCAGTACTTC. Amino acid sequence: CASSPRVLLSEQYF.

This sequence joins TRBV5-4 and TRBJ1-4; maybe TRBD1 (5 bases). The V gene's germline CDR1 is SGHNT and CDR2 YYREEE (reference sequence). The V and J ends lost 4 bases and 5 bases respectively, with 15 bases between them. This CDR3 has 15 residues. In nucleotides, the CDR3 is TGTGCCAGCAGCCCCGGGGGACTACTCAATGAAAAACTGTTTTTT. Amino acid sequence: CASSPGGLLNEKLFF.

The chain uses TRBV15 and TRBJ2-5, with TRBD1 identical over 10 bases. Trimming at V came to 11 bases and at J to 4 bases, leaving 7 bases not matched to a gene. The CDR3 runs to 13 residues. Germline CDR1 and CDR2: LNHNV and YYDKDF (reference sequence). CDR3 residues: CAAGTGARETQYF. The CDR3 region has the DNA TGTGCCGCCGGGACAGGGGCTAGAGAGACCCAGTACTTC.

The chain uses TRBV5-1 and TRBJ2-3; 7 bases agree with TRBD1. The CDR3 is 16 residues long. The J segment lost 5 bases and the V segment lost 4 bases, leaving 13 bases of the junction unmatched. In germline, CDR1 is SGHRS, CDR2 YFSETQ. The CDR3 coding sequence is TGCGCCAGCAGCCCTATGGGTAGGGGGCCGGGAGATACGCAGTATTTT. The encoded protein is CASSPMGRGPGDTQYF.

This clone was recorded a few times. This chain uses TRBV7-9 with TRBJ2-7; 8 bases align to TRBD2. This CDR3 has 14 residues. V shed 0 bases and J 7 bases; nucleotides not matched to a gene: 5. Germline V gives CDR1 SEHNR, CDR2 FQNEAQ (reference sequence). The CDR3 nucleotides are TGTGCCAGCAGCTTAGCGGATAGCGGGAATGAGCAGTACTTC. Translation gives CASSLADSGNEQYF.

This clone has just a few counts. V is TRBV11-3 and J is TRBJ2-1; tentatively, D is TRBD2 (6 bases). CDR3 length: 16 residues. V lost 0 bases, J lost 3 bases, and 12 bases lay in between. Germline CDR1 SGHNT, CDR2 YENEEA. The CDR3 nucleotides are TGTGCCAGCAGCTTAGAACACGGAGGGAGCTACAATGAGCAGTTCTTC. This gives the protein CASSLEHGGSYNEQFF.

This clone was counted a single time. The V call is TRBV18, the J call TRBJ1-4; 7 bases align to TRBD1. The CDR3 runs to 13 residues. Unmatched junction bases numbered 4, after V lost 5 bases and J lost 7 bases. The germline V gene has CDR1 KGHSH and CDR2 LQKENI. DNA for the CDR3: TGTGCCAGCTCATCGGGACAGATTGAAAAACTGTTTTTT. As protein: CASSSGQIEKLFF.

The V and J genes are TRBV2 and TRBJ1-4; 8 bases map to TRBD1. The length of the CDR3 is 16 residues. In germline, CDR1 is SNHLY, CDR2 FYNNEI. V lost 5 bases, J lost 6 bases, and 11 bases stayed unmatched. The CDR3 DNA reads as TGTGCCAGCAGTAAGGACCGACAGGGGATCTATGAAAAACTGTTTTTT. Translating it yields CASSKDRQGIYEKLFF.

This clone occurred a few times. The DNA for the CDR3 is TGTGCCAGCAGCGAAAAGCGGGAGAGGACCTACGAGCAGTACTTC. Protein product: CASSEKRERTYEQYF. J is TRBJ2-7 and V is TRBV7-6; 8 bases are a match to TRBD2. The V gene end was trimmed by 5 bases and the J gene end by 2 bases; junction bases not matched to a gene: 8. The CDR3 length is 15 residues. Per the germline V gene, CDR1 is SGHVS and CDR2 is FNYEAQ. The whole variable domain, filled in from reference TRBV7-6 and TRBJ2-7, reads GAGVSQSPRYKVTKRGQDVALRCDPISGHVSLYWYRQALGQGPEFLTYFNYEAQQDKSGLPNDRFSAERPEGSISTLTIQRTEQRDSAMYRCASSEKRERTYEQYFGPGTRLTVT.